These 27 T cell receptor beta chains were all obtained from the same sample, sequenced in a study of T cell responses to AZD1222 COVID-19 vaccine. TCRdb's table, derived via immunoSEQ multiplex PCR, lists solely in-frame clones and lacks some. The data show about 130,000 clones, 80% to 90% seen once. The sample in question was peripheral blood, obtained 28 days after the second AZD1222 dose. These TCRs come from an adult who received the AZD1222 COVID-19 vaccine.

The chain joins TRBV24-1 to TRBJ2-3; 8 bases are shared with TRBD2. The CDR3 runs to 17 residues. V dropped 4 bases and J dropped 0; count of bases not matched to a gene: 8. CDR1 is KGHDR, CDR2 SFDVKD, per germline. In DNA, the CDR3 is TGTGCCACCAGTGAGGGAGGAGCGGGAGTTAGCACAGATACGCAGTATTTT. Its translation is CATSEGGAGVSTDTQYF.

This chain uses TRBV29-1 with TRBJ1-2, with D maybe TRBD1 (6 bases). Deletions cut 6 bases from V and 7 bases from J, with 18 bases between. Germline CDR1 reads SQVTM; CDR2 reads ANQGSEA. The CDR3 loop spans 13 amino acids. The CDR3: CSVGEQGLGGYTF. For the CDR3, the DNA is TGCAGCGTCGGGGAACAGGGTTTAGGTGGCTACACCTTC.

V and J are TRBV18 and TRBJ1-3; no clear D gene. The CDR3 runs to 18 residues. Germline V lookup: CDR1 KGHSH, CDR2 LQKENI. The V end lost 3 bases, the J end lost 0 bases, and 18 bases lay between the germline ends. Here the CDR3 reads CASSPGLRHFSSGNTIYF. The CDR3 DNA follows: TGTGCCAGCTCACCGGGCCTACGCCATTTCTCCTCTGGAAACACCATATATTTT.

The chain couples TRBV20-1 to TRBJ2-1; no clear D. The CDR3 has 11 residues. Germline-derived CDR1 and CDR2 are DFQATT and SNEGSKA (reference sequence). Trimming stripped 6 bases from V and 10 bases from J, with 13 bases between. DNA of the CDR3: TGCAGTGCCGAACGCCGGCAGGAGCAGTTCTTC. Translating gives CSAERRQEQFF.

The chain links TRBV18 to TRBJ1-5; tentative D call: TRBD1 (5 bases). V lost 5 bases and J lost 4, with 12 bases in between. The CDR3 consists of 14 residues. Germline-derived CDR1 and CDR2 are KGHSH and LQKENI. The CDR3 reads CASSSRDLNQPQHF. The CDR3 DNA reads TGTGCCAGCTCATCGCGGGACCTAAATCAGCCCCAGCATTTT.

V and J are TRBV27 and TRBJ1-4; a possible D gene is TRBD1 (5 bases). This CDR3 has 15 amino acids. Per germline, CDR1 MNHEY and CDR2 SMNVEV (reference sequence). Trimming stripped 6 bases from V and 8 bases from J, with 19 bases between. CDR3 region: CASSPGQWAGEKLFF. CDR3 DNA sequence: TGTGCCAGCAGCCCAGGACAATGGGCAGGCGAAAAACTGTTTTTT. The full variable domain, with the rest looked up from reference TRBV27 and TRBJ1-4, is EAQVTQNPRYLITVTGKKLTVTCSQNMNHEYMSWYRQDPGLGLRQIYYSMNVEVTDKGDVPEGYKVSRKEKRNFPLILESPSPNQTSLYFCASSPGQWAGEKLFFGSGTQLSVL.

The rearrangement joins TRBV5-1 to TRBJ2-3; D uncertain. Trimming removed 0 bases from V and 5 bases from J, with 7 bases in between. CDR1 and CDR2 from the germline V gene are SGHRS and YFSETQ. CDR3 length: 13 amino acids. The CDR3 coding sequence is TGCGCCAGCAGCTTGGCCATCGAAGATACGCAGTATTTT. Its translation is CASSLAIEDTQYF. The entire variable domain, with the rest obtained from reference TRBV5-1 and TRBJ2-3, is as follows: KAGVTQTPRYLIKTRGQQVTLSCSPISGHRSVSWYQQTPGQGLQFLFEYFSETQRNKGNFPGRFSGRQFSNSRSEMNVSTLELGDSALYLCASSLAIEDTQYFGPGTRLTVL.

CDR3 DNA sequence: TGTGCCAGCAGCTTAGCGTTAACCGGGCCCCGAGAGGAGCAGTACTTC. Encoded protein: CASSLALTGPREEQYF. This chain links TRBV7-2 with TRBJ2-7; D remains unclear. The germline gives CDR1 SGHTA, CDR2 FQGNSA. CDR3 length: 16 amino acids. The V gene lost 0 bases and the J gene lost 7 bases, with 19 bases spanning the gap. Looking up the rest from reference TRBV7-2 and TRBJ2-7 gives the full variable domain: GAGVSQSPSNKVTEKGKDVELRCDPISGHTALYWYRQSLGQGLEFLIYFQGNSAPDKSGLPSDRFSAERTGGSVSTLTIQRTQQEDSAVYLCASSLALTGPREEQYFGPGTRLTVT.

The V call is TRBV5-1, the J call TRBJ2-6; either TRBD1 or TRBD2 may fit D (5 bases each). Germline V gene data show CDR1 as SGHRS and CDR2 as YFSETQ. CDR3 length: 17 amino acids. Trimming removed 3 bases from V and 0 bases from J, with 13 bases in between. The CDR3 DNA reads TGCGCCAGCAGCTCGAGACGGGACCTCTCTGGGGCCAACGTCCTGACTTTC. It codes for CASSSRRDLSGANVLTF.

The chain is built from TRBV5-1 and TRBJ2-1; TRBD2 is a possible D gene (5 bases). Trimming removed 4 bases at V and 4 bases at J, with 15 bases between. Germline V gives CDR1 SGHRS, CDR2 YFSETQ. The CDR3 loop spans 15 amino acids. For the CDR3, the DNA is TGCGCCAGCAGCCGCCCGGAGGCTGGGTACAATGAGCAGTTCTTC. Its translation: CASSRPEAGYNEQFF.

V usage is TRBV18 and J usage is TRBJ1-1; 10 bases align to TRBD1. Per germline, CDR1 KGHSH and CDR2 LQKENI. There are 16 residues in the CDR3. V lost 3 bases and J lost 2; bases outside the gene matches: 6. This CDR3 is CASSPRTGGGNTEAFF. CDR3 coding DNA: TGTGCCAGCTCACCTCGGACAGGGGGAGGAAACACTGAAGCTTTCTTT. The complete variable domain, with remaining parts taken from reference TRBV18 and TRBJ1-1, reads NAGVMQNPRHLVRRRGQEARLRCSPMKGHSHVYWYRQLPEEGLKFMVYLQKENIIDESGMPKERFSAEFPKEGPSILRIQQVVRGDSAAYFCASSPRTGGGNTEAFFGQGTRLTVV.

The rearrangement joins TRBV2 to TRBJ1-3, with D tentatively TRBD1 (5 bases). This CDR3 region has 15 residues. V shed 7 bases and J shed 0 bases, with 13 bases lying between them. Germline V gene sequence: CDR1 SNHLY, CDR2 FYNNEI. The CDR3 DNA sequence: TGTGCCAGCAATTCCAGGGTCCTCTCTGGAAACACCATATATTTT. Its protein is CASNSRVLSGNTIYF.

The V call is TRBV30, the J call TRBJ2-1, with a tentative D call TRBD2 (7 bases). The CDR3 has 14 amino acids. The germline V and J ends were trimmed by 1 base and 4 bases, with 11 bases remaining between them. Germline V gene sequence: CDR1 GTSNPN, CDR2 SVGIG (reference sequence). CDR3 nucleotides: TGTGCCTGGAGTGCCGGGGGGCGATACAATGAGCAGTTCTTC. Its protein product is CAWSAGGRYNEQFF.

A few counts support this clone. The rearrangement uses TRBV4-3 and TRBJ1-1; unclear D gene. V dropped 0 bases and J dropped 8 bases, with 13 bases sitting between them. The CDR3 totals 14 residues. CDR1 and CDR2 from the germline V gene are LGHNA and YSLEER. The DNA for the CDR3 is TGCGCCAGCAGCCAAGAGTCGGTAGGCAGGGAAGCTTTCTTT. This translates into CASSQESVGREAFF.

The V call is TRBV7-2, the J call TRBJ1-2; D not certain. CDR1 and CDR2 from the germline V gene are SGHTA and FQGNSA. V was shortened by 1 base and J by 8 bases, with 11 bases between the two germline ends. The CDR3 spans 13 residues. The CDR3 here is CASSLGLREGYTF. DNA for the CDR3: TGTGCCAGCAGCTTAGGACTCCGGGAGGGCTACACCTTC.

The chain couples TRBV27 to TRBJ1-2, with TRBD1 identical over 10 bases. Per the germline V gene, CDR1 is MNHEY and CDR2 is SMNVEV (reference sequence). This CDR3 has 16 amino acids. V lost 3 bases to trimming and J lost 4 bases; unmatched junction nucleotides: 8. This CDR3 reads CASSFWRQGAIYGYTF. The CDR3 DNA is TGTGCCAGCAGTTTTTGGCGACAGGGGGCTATCTATGGCTACACCTTC.

This clone was seen a few times. The rearrangement links TRBV30 to TRBJ2-5, with 9 bases matching TRBD2. V trimming: 2 bases; J trimming: 3 bases; junction bases outside the gene matches: 7. Germline-derived CDR1 and CDR2 are GTSNPN and SVGIG (reference sequence). This CDR3 comprises 15 residues. CDR3: CAWSRKRGVKETQYF. For the CDR3, the DNA is TGTGCCTGGAGTCGGAAGCGGGGGGTGAAAGAGACCCAGTACTTC.

The rearrangement links TRBV18 to TRBJ2-1, with D perhaps TRBD1 (5 bases). The CDR3 runs 15 residues. Germline V CDR1 and CDR2: KGHSH, LQKENI. Between the trimmed V and J ends, which lost 5 bases and 1 base, there was a span of 12 bases. For the CDR3, the DNA is TGTGCCAGCTCAGACAGCTACCCATCCTACAATGAGCAGTTCTTC. Amino acid sequence: CASSDSYPSYNEQFF.

The chain combines TRBV5-8 with TRBJ1-5; D is unclear. This CDR3 has 12 residues. Per germline, CDR1 SGHTS and CDR2 YDEGEE. V lost 2 bases and J 5 bases, leaving 5 bases between the germline ends. CDR3 in amino acids: CASSFPDQPQHF. For the CDR3, the DNA is TGTGCCAGCAGCTTTCCCGATCAGCCCCAGCATTTT.

The CDR3 DNA sequence: TGTGCCAGCAGCCAAGTGGACGTAGGGGAGGAGACCCAGTACTTC. Protein product: CASSQVDVGEETQYF. V gene TRBV4-2 combines with J gene TRBJ2-5; D is perhaps TRBD1 or TRBD2 (5 bases each). Germline V gives CDR1 LGHNA, CDR2 YNFKEQ. The CDR3 runs 15 residues. Between the trimmed V and J ends, which lost 1 base and 5 bases, there was a span of 14 bases.

This clone occurred a few times. This rearrangement joins TRBV5-1 to TRBJ2-3; D possibly corresponds to TRBD1 (5 bases). Germline loops: CDR1 SGHRS, CDR2 YFSETQ. Trimming removed 1 base from V and 4 bases from J, with 13 bases in between. The CDR3 sequence is 15 residues long. The CDR3 reads CASSLLGVAPDTQYF. The CDR3 nucleotides read TGCGCCAGCAGCTTGTTAGGGGTAGCCCCAGATACGCAGTATTTT.

V gene TRBV28 combines with J gene TRBJ1-6; unclear D gene. Between the trimmed V and J ends, which lost 1 base and 9 bases, there was a span of 7 bases. The CDR3 covers 13 residues. CDR1 MDHEN and CDR2 SYDVKM come from the germline V gene. The CDR3: CASSLSAPSPLHF. CDR3 in DNA: TGTGCCAGCAGTTTATCGGCACCTTCACCCCTCCACTTT. Full variable domain (outside the CDR3, taken from reference TRBV28 and TRBJ1-6): DVKVTQSSRYLVKRTGEKVFLECVQDMDHENMFWYRQDPGLGLRLIYFSYDVKMKEKGDIPEGYSVSREKKERFSLILESASTNQTSMYLCASSLSAPSPLHFGNGTRLTVT.

The chain uses TRBV11-2 and TRBJ1-3; D is uncertain. V lost 1 base to trimming and J lost 7 bases, with 17 bases between them. Looked up from germline, CDR1 is SGHAT and CDR2 is FQNNGV. CDR3 size: 16 residues. In nucleotides, the CDR3 is TGTGCCAGCAGCTTAGCTCTGGTCCGACCTGATAACACCATATATTTT. Its protein is CASSLALVRPDNTIYF.

The chain employs TRBV30 and TRBJ1-1; D unresolved. CDR3 size: 15 residues. Germline V CDR1 and CDR2: GTSNPN, SVGIG (reference sequence). Trimming stripped 1 base from V and 5 bases from J, with 17 bases between. The CDR3 sequence is CAWSGAYKGGTEAFF. CDR3 nucleotides: TGTGCCTGGAGTGGGGCTTACAAGGGAGGGACTGAAGCTTTCTTT. Filled out from reference TRBV30 and TRBJ1-1, the complete variable domain reads SQTIHQWPATLVQPVGSPLSLECTVEGTSNPNLYWYRQAAGRGLQLLFYSVGIGQISSEVPQNLSASRPQDRQFILSSKKLLLSDSGFYLCAWSGAYKGGTEAFFGQGTRLTVV.

The chain has TRBV27 and TRBJ1-4; no definite D call. The CDR3 loop spans 13 amino acids. V lost 6 bases and J lost 6, with 11 bases in between. Looked up from germline, CDR1 is MNHEY and CDR2 is SMNVEV (reference sequence). The CDR3 spells CASRDGQDEKLFF. The CDR3 nucleotides read TGTGCCAGCAGAGACGGGCAGGATGAAAAACTGTTTTTT.

The DNA for the CDR3 is TGTGCCAGCAGCAGGTCGGGACTAGCGGACCACGAGCAGTACTTC. The encoded protein is CASSRSGLADHEQYF. The chain recombines TRBV5-4 with TRBJ2-7; 11 bases are shared with TRBD2. This CDR3 comprises 15 residues. CDR1 and CDR2 from the germline V gene are SGHNT and YYREEE (reference sequence). Trimming took 4 bases from V and 5 from J; bases not matched to a gene: 8. Supplemented by reference TRBV5-4 and TRBJ2-7, the full variable domain reads ETGVTQSPTHLIKTRGQQVTLRCSSQSGHNTVSWYQQALGQGPQFIFQYYREEENGRGNFPPRFSGLQFPNYSSELNVNALELDDSALYLCASSRSGLADHEQYFGPGTRLTVT.

The V call is TRBV30, the J call TRBJ1-4; D is unclear. The CDR3 is 13 amino acids. Germline CDR1 is GTSNPN and CDR2 is SVGIG (reference sequence). With 2 bases removed from V and 8 bases from J, the gap between germline ends came to 12 bases. CDR3 bases: TGTGCCTGGAGTTTCGAGACGGGCGAAAAACTGTTTTTT. Protein sequence: CAWSFETGEKLFF.